This entry is about one T cell receptor beta chain. No cognate antigen has been identified for it. No qualities accompany the bases; no much larger clone lies one base away. The sample originates from a study of Graves' ophthalmopathy and Graves' hyperthyroidism (dated by TCRdb to 2016 to 2018). Turning to the overall study: Peripheral blood was collected before any treatment was given, at the time of initial diagnosis. In total, around 140 blood samples were TCR-sequenced: some 43 ophthalmopathy, some 72 hyperthyroidism and some 17 hyperthyroidism-to-ophthalmopathy patients. The independent validation cohort included approximately 19 hyperthyroidism patients plus 17 patients who later progressed from hyperthyroidism to ophthalmopathy. After sampling, hyperthyroidism patients received methimazole starting at 30 mg daily, and ophthalmopathy patients received high-dose intravenous methylprednisolone. To tell Graves' ophthalmopathy apart from Graves' hyperthyroidism, and to predict which patients would progress to ophthalmopathy, the study relied on TCR beta repertoire signatures. A discovery set of more than 90 patients (around 45 ophthalmopathy, just over 55 stable hyperthyroidism) was enrolled to explore V-J signatures distinguishing ophthalmopathy from hyperthyroidism. In more than five hyperthyroidism patients, the T-cell repertoires found in thyroid tissue were compared with those found in blood.

CDR1 and CDR2 are read off the germline V gene (reference sequence) as MNHEY and SMNVEV. V is clipped by 5 bases and J by 3 bases, and the sequence between their germline boundaries is 8 bases long. From cysteine to phenylalanine, the CDR3 is 13 amino acids long. CDR3 DNA is the only sequence kept; it has 39 bases, read in frame from the first base. Overall results and qualifications from the work: In validation, the model predicted ophthalmopathy progression with 55% to 71% sensitivity and 72.22% specificity; around twelve predicted patients were CT-confirmed with GO in a median of about 6.1 months. The 13-signature model separated ophthalmopathy from stable hyperthyroidism with approximately 90% sensitivity and approximately 83% specificity in cross-validation, and 80%/75% in the test set. Most of the expanded thyroid clonotypes with a frequency above 0.001 were also detected in blood, and it was suggested that the thyroid immune response may be reflected by blood repertoires. No statistical method was used to predetermine the sample size, and group allocation was not hidden from the investigators.

Hyperthyroidism was defined as stable when no progression to ophthalmopathy occurred within 18 months of follow-up. The hyperthyroidism patients were 18 to 65 years old and newly diagnosed, with a disease duration of less than 2 months. Patients were excluded if they had other autoimmune diseases, uncontrolled infections, pregnancy or lactation. Clinical symptoms, serum thyroxine, TRAb, thyroid ultrasound and orbital computed tomography formed the basis of the diagnosis. Using Ficoll-Paque density gradient centrifugation, PBMCs were isolated from 9 to 10 ml of fresh peripheral blood. Trizol reagent was used to extract the total RNA, and its quality was then checked on an Agilent 2100 Bioanalyzer. For repertoire sequencing, TCR beta CDR3 regions were amplified from RNA transcripts. A first-round RT-PCR used HTBI primers with the Qiagen OneStep RT-PCR kit, followed by a second-round multiplex PCR, size selection and purification. Libraries were sequenced on an Illumina HiSeq2000 using paired-end 100 bp reads. The study's processing was this. Reads were processed with SOAPnuke, discarding reads with adapters, uncalled bases, mean Phred below 15, or no exact constant-primer or identifier match. COPE v1.2.5 was used to merge high-quality paired reads. Unique nucleotide sequences were defined as clonotypes and aligned to IMGT TRB V, D and J references using MiTCR v1.1. The analysis was limited to V-J combinations with a frequency above 0.0001, which together covered approximately 99% of repertoires. For each V-J combination, a TCR clonal expansion and chaos score was defined as F50 clonal expansion divided by the chaos observed in the TCRdist matrix. Welch's t-statistics and random forest were used to reduce the features to 10 to 15 V-J combinations, which were then used as input to a naive Bayes classifier. The similarity between thyroid and blood repertoires was quantified using the Morisita-Horn index. TCRdb took the public reads, trimmed them with fastp at Q25, ran MiXCR for clone calling and kept in-frame beta chains. Each CDR3 protein gets just one entry, which takes the most common genes and DNA from the rows behind it. These V and J calls rely on TCRdb rather than the paper's analysis. The sample table holds about 390,000 distinct CDR3 sequences, of which approximately 17% were seen once. 2.4% of the sample is taken by the ten largest.

This sequence was found in an adult woman with stable Graves' hyperthyroidism. Material: peripheral blood. The rearrangement combines TRBV27 with TRBJ1-5, with no D gene named confidently. The sequenced DNA: TGTGCCAGCAGTCAGCTATACAATCAGCCCCAGCATTTT. This encodes CASSQLYNQPQHF.